These 30 T cell receptor beta chains originate from one sample sequenced in a study of blood T cell repertoires in COVID-19. Clones were sequenced by immunoSEQ multiplex PCR, and TCRdb holds only the in-frame ones, with some missing. This table has around 62,000 clones, 85% to 90% appearing once. Input material: peripheral blood. The receptor source for this set is a human donor in a cohort sampled during active COVID-19.

This chain joins TRBV6-6 and TRBJ2-3; a possible D gene is TRBD1 (6 bases). The CDR3 has 13 residues. V was pared by 0 bases and J by 6 bases, with 7 bases between. The V gene's germline CDR1 is MNHNY and CDR2 SVGAGI (reference sequence). The CDR3 nucleotides are TGTGCCAGCAGTTACTCCACAGGGGATACGCAGTATTTT. Translated, it gives CASSYSTGDTQYF.

The genes are TRBV7-6 and TRBJ2-1, with D possibly matching TRBD1 (6 bases). This CDR3 comprises 14 residues. The germline V and J ends were trimmed by 3 bases and 6 bases, with 12 bases remaining between them. Germline V gene sequence: CDR1 SGHVS, CDR2 FNYEAQ. The DNA of the CDR3 is TGTGCCAGCAGCTTGGGGGCAGGGAGCAATGAGCAGTTCTTC. It yields the protein CASSLGAGSNEQFF.

This clone was seen only once. The genes are TRBV6-5 and TRBJ1-5, with 7 bases identical to TRBD1. Germline lookup yields CDR1 MNHEY and CDR2 SVGAGI. Unmatched junction bases numbered 4, after V lost 2 bases and J lost 6 bases. The CDR3 runs 14 residues. The CDR3 here is CASSYKNRGQPQHF. The DNA for the CDR3 is TGTGCCAGCAGTTACAAAAACAGGGGTCAGCCCCAGCATTTT.

This clone appeared once. The V and J genes are TRBV30 and TRBJ1-6; TRBD1 aligns across 7 bases. This CDR3 is 14 amino acids long. CDR1 and CDR2 (germline): GTSNPN, SVGIG (reference sequence). V shed 8 bases, J shed 7 bases, and the junction held 11 bases outside the gene matches. CDR3 nucleotides: TGTGCCCGATCACGGGGACAGCTAAATTCACCCCTCCACTTT. It codes for CARSRGQLNSPLHF. Combining the CDR3 with reference TRBV30 and TRBJ1-6 gives the whole variable domain SQTIHQWPATLVQPVGSPLSLECTVEGTSNPNLYWYRQAAGRGLQLLFYSVGIGQISSEVPQNLSASRPQDRQFILSSKKLLLSDSGFYLCARSRGQLNSPLHFGNGTRLTVT.

This chain uses TRBV20-1 with TRBJ1-1, with D possibly matching TRBD1 (5 bases). The CDR3 has 10 residues. Germline lookup yields CDR1 DFQATT and CDR2 SNEGSKA (reference sequence). V was trimmed by 7 bases and J by 11 bases, leaving 14 bases between them. The CDR3 here is CSGLRGVAFF. The CDR3 coding sequence is TGCAGTGGCCTTCGGGGGGTGGCTTTCTTT.

V and J are TRBV7-8 and TRBJ2-1; D is undetermined. This CDR3 is built from 14 residues. V dropped 3 bases and J dropped 2 bases, with 8 bases sitting between them. Germline V gives CDR1 SGHVS, CDR2 FQNEAQ. DNA for the CDR3: TGTGCCAGCAGCTTGACTGAAACCTACAATGAGCAGTTCTTC. Its protein product is CASSLTETYNEQFF.

V and J are TRBV5-1 and TRBJ2-7, with 9 bases lining up with TRBD2. Trimming removed 0 bases from V and 3 bases from J; junction bases left unmatched: 4. The CDR3 length is 15 residues. Germline assignment: CDR1 SGHRS and CDR2 YFSETQ. Here the CDR3 reads CASSLVSGGHYEQYF. The CDR3, as DNA: TGCGCCAGCAGCTTGGTAAGCGGGGGGCACTACGAGCAGTACTTC.

The chain couples TRBV25-1 to TRBJ2-1; 10 nucleotides align to TRBD2. Germline CDR1 MGHDK, CDR2 SYGVNS. The CDR3 length is 15 residues. V shed 2 bases, J shed 6 bases, and the junction held 4 bases outside the gene matches. For the CDR3, the DNA is TGTGCCAGCAGTGAAGGGCTAGCGGGAGTCAATGAGCAGTTCTTC. This gives the protein CASSEGLAGVNEQFF.

This clone was detected only a few times. J is TRBJ1-3 and V is TRBV18, with a possible D match to TRBD1 (5 bases). The CDR3 consists of 14 residues. Between the trimmed V and J ends, which lost 5 bases and 2 bases, there was a span of 10 bases. Germline V gene sequence: CDR1 KGHSH, CDR2 LQKENI. The CDR3 protein is CASSADSAGNTIYF. DNA for the CDR3: TGTGCCAGCTCAGCCGACAGCGCTGGAAACACCATATATTTT.

The chain employs TRBV15 and TRBJ1-5, with 7 bases fitting TRBD1. The CDR3 spans 18 residues. Looked up from germline, CDR1 is LNHNV and CDR2 is YYDKDF (reference sequence). V dropped 6 bases and J dropped 0; count of bases not matched to a gene: 14. The CDR3 loop is CATSQTGVTPYSNQPQHF. The CDR3 region has the DNA TGTGCCACCAGTCAAACAGGGGTAACCCCCTATAGCAATCAGCCCCAGCATTTT.

This clone was counted once. The V call is TRBV6-2 or TRBV6-3, the J call TRBJ2-5; maybe TRBD2 (5 bases). V was pared by 5 bases and J by 5 bases, with 24 bases between. The CDR3 loop spans 17 amino acids. Germline V gives CDR1 MNHEY, CDR2 SVGEGT. This CDR3 is CASSPLPGLGSGETQYF. CDR3 sequence (DNA): TGTGCCAGCAGTCCCCTCCCGGGGTTGGGATCGGGCGAGACCCAGTACTTC.

The chain recombines TRBV4-1 with TRBJ1-2, with TRBD1 as a possible D gene (5 bases). V was trimmed by 2 bases and J by 3 bases, leaving 16 bases between them. Germline V gives CDR1 MGHRA, CDR2 YSYEKL. The CDR3 consists of 16 residues. The CDR3 bases are TGCGCCAGCAGCCAATTCAGGCGGGGGACGGACTATGGCTACACCTTC. Its translation: CASSQFRRGTDYGYTF.

V and J are TRBV28 and TRBJ1-2; a possible D gene is TRBD1 (5 bases). CDR3 size: 13 residues. The V end lost 7 bases, the J end lost 6 bases, and 15 bases lay between the germline ends. From germline, CDR1 is MDHEN and CDR2 SYDVKM. The CDR3 protein is CASIPPGGNGYTF. The CDR3, as DNA: TGTGCCAGCATCCCCCCGGGGGGGAATGGCTACACCTTC.

This rearrangement joins TRBV10-3 to TRBJ2-1, with 7 bases identical to TRBD2. The junction had 12 bases not matched to a gene; V was cut back by 1 base and J by 6 bases. There are 17 residues in the CDR3. CDR1 and CDR2 from the germline V gene are ENHRY and SYGVKD. The CDR3 loop reads CAISELWEAGDSNEQFF. The CDR3, as DNA: TGTGCCATCAGTGAGTTGTGGGAGGCGGGGGACTCCAATGAGCAGTTCTTC.

The genes are TRBV2 and TRBJ1-4; TRBD1 aligns across 7 bases. The CDR3 length is 14 residues. Germline values: CDR1 SNHLY, CDR2 FYNNEI. V dropped 3 bases and J dropped 2; count of bases not matched to a gene: 0. In DNA form, the CDR3 reads TGTGCCAGCAGTGAGGACAGGACTAATGAAAAACTGTTTTTT. It is translated as CASSEDRTNEKLFF.

This chain connects TRBV7-9 to TRBJ2-7; TRBD2 aligns across 14 bases. From germline, CDR1 is SEHNR and CDR2 FQNEAQ (reference sequence). The CDR3 spans 15 residues. V was clipped by 3 bases and J by 7 bases; unmatched bases: 5. The CDR3 sequence is CASSLTSGGAREQYF. The CDR3 DNA sequence: TGTGCCAGCAGCTTGACTAGCGGGGGGGCCAGGGAGCAGTACTTC.

This chain links TRBV9 with TRBJ1-2; D might be TRBD1 (6 bases). CDR3 length: 13 amino acids. Germline lookup yields CDR1 SGDLS and CDR2 YYNGEE. V was trimmed by 4 bases and J by 8 bases, leaving 15 bases between them. DNA of the CDR3: TGTGCCAGCAGCCTGGGGGGGACATCCGGCTACACCTTC. Protein product: CASSLGGTSGYTF.

CDR3 in DNA: TGTGCCAGCAGTTTAGCGAGCGAGCAGTACTTC. Translating it yields CASSLASEQYF. The chain employs TRBV12-3 or TRBV12-4 and TRBJ2-7; D not certain. The CDR3 has 11 amino acids. The germline V and J ends were trimmed by 0 bases and 6 bases, with 3 bases remaining between them.

This CDR3 is CASSEAGARTGELFF. Here the CDR3 DNA reads TGTGCCAGCAGTGAAGCGGGAGCGAGGACCGGGGAGCTGTTTTTT. The rearrangement uses TRBV28 and TRBJ2-2, with 8 bases matching TRBD2. This CDR3 contains 15 residues. The germline CDR1 and CDR2 sequences are MDHEN and SYDVKM. The trim removed 5 bases at V and 5 bases at J, leaving 7 bases unmatched. Full variable domain (remainder filled in from reference TRBV28 and TRBJ2-2): DVKVTQSSRYLVKRTGEKVFLECVQDMDHENMFWYRQDPGLGLRLIYFSYDVKMKEKGDIPEGYSVSREKKERFSLILESASTNQTSMYLCASSEAGARTGELFFGEGSRLTVL.

The chain carries TRBV4-3 and TRBJ1-2; 8 nucleotides line up with TRBD1. Germline V gives CDR1 LGHNA, CDR2 YSLEER. Germline trimming cut 4 bases from V and 1 base from J; bases unmatched to any gene: 2. The CDR3 runs to 14 residues. The DNA for the CDR3 is TGCGCCAGCAGCCGGACAGGGATTAACTATGGCTACACCTTC. Translating gives CASSRTGINYGYTF.

The gene calls are TRBV10-3 and TRBJ2-1; D perhaps matches TRBD2 (6 bases). The CDR3 is 13 amino acids. The V end lost 7 bases, the J end lost 9 bases, and 16 bases lay between the germline ends. Looked up from germline, CDR1 is ENHRY and CDR2 is SYGVKD. In nucleotides, the CDR3 is TGTGCCATCATGTCCGCGGGATTGAGTGAGCAGTTCTTC. Amino acid sequence: CAIMSAGLSEQFF.

J is TRBJ1-1 and V is TRBV5-6; D gene uncertain. The CDR3 runs to 14 residues. Germline values: CDR1 SGHDT, CDR2 YYEEEE. Trimming pared 4 bases from V and 0 bases from J, leaving 10 bases between. As DNA, the CDR3 is TGTGCCAGCAGCCTAGGTGGATTGAACACTGAAGCTTTCTTT. Its protein is CASSLGGLNTEAFF.

This clone was picked up a small number of times. The rearrangement uses TRBV5-4 and TRBJ2-7, with a weak D call TRBD1 (5 bases). CDR3 length: 13 amino acids. Germline lookup yields CDR1 SGHNT and CDR2 YYREEE (reference sequence). Trimming pared 0 bases from V and 5 bases from J, leaving 9 bases between. The CDR3 region has the DNA TGTGCCAGCAGCTTGGGGGGCTCGGACGAGCAGTACTTC. Translated, it gives CASSLGGSDEQYF. Using reference TRBV5-4 and TRBJ2-7 for the parts outside the CDR3, the full variable domain is ETGVTQSPTHLIKTRGQQVTLRCSSQSGHNTVSWYQQALGQGPQFIFQYYREEENGRGNFPPRFSGLQFPNYSSELNVNALELDDSALYLCASSLGGSDEQYFGPGTRLTVT.

The chain recombines TRBV29-1 with TRBJ2-2; the match to TRBD1 covers 7 bases. This CDR3 region has 15 residues. The germline CDR1 and CDR2 sequences are SQVTM and ANQGSEA. With V trimmed by 1 base and J by 5 bases, 7 bases remained unmatched. The chain's CDR3 is CSVEGVTGATGELFF. The CDR3 DNA is TGCAGCGTTGAAGGAGTCACAGGGGCTACCGGGGAGCTGTTTTTT.

The gene calls are TRBV7-8 and TRBJ1-3; D uncertain. Germline assignment: CDR1 SGHVS and CDR2 FQNEAQ. V gave up 4 bases and J gave up 0 bases, with 7 bases separating them. CDR3 length equals 14 residues. CDR3 sequence reads: CASSSGPSGNTIYF. The CDR3 DNA reads TGTGCCAGCAGCTCCGGTCCCTCTGGAAACACCATATATTTT. The whole variable domain, filled in from reference TRBV7-8 and TRBJ1-3, reads GAGVSQSPRYKVAKRGQDVALRCDPISGHVSLFWYQQALGQGPEFLTYFQNEAQLDKSGLPSDRFFAERPEGSVSTLKIQRTQQEDSAVYLCASSSGPSGNTIYFGEGSWLTVV.

The chain couples TRBV6-5 to TRBJ2-7; D might be TRBD1 (5 bases). In germline, CDR1 is MNHEY, CDR2 SVGAGI. The CDR3 length is 13 residues. V was shortened by 2 bases and J by 3 bases, with 8 bases between the two germline ends. The CDR3 here is CASSYAGIYEQYF. The CDR3 nucleotides read TGTGCCAGCAGTTACGCAGGGATCTACGAGCAGTACTTC.

The chain combines TRBV27 with TRBJ1-3; D unclear. V was shortened by 8 bases and J by 4 bases, with 9 bases between the two germline ends. Germline loops: CDR1 MNHEY, CDR2 SMNVEV (reference sequence). This CDR3 comprises 12 residues. The DNA for the CDR3 is TGTGCCAGCGGTAGCGTGGGAAACACCATATATTTT. Its protein product is CASGSVGNTIYF.

The gene calls are TRBV9 and TRBJ2-2, with 9 bases identical to TRBD2. V lost 3 bases to trimming and J lost 1 base; unmatched junction nucleotides: 1. The CDR3 is 15 residues long. Per the germline V gene, CDR1 is SGDLS and CDR2 is YYNGEE. The CDR3 is CASSELAGNTGELFF. CDR3 sequence (DNA): TGTGCCAGCAGCGAACTAGCGGGGAACACCGGGGAGCTGTTTTTT.

The chain recombines TRBV10-1 with TRBJ2-5; the D is unclear. The CDR3 length is 15 residues. Per the germline V gene, CDR1 is WNHNN and CDR2 is SYGVQD (reference sequence). V was clipped by 0 bases and J by 2 bases, with 10 bases between them. CDR3 sequence: CASSESNTNQETQYF. The CDR3 region has the DNA TGCGCCAGCAGTGAGTCTAACACGAATCAAGAGACCCAGTACTTC.

V gene TRBV5-6 combines with J gene TRBJ2-1; 10 nucleotides match TRBD1. The CDR3 has 16 residues. J was trimmed by 4 bases and V by 7 bases; bases with no gene match: 11. The germline CDR1 and CDR2 sequences are SGHDT and YYEEEE. CDR3 sequence (DNA): TGTGCCAGCCAAGACAGGGGGCGGCTGATGTACAATGAGCAGTTCTTC. This sequence encodes CASQDRGRLMYNEQFF.